This T cell receptor (beta chain) came from a study of cytomegalovirus exposure and HLA in healthy donors. Though probably carrying unrecorded immune exposures, donors were nominally healthy at sampling. Germline V gives CDR1 ENHRY, CDR2 SYGVKD. This CDR3 spans 19 amino acids. Trimming removed 0 bases from V and 0 bases from J; junction bases left unmatched: 9. It was with 60 Vbeta and 13 Jbeta primers that the PCR ran. Generated by immunoSEQ multiplex PCR, the TCRdb table keeps only in-frame clones and is missing some. The table records about 75,000 clones, around 83% of them present only once. Sequences were obtained from PBMCs. This TCR derives from an older man in good health and CMV-seropositive. V is TRBV10-3 and J is TRBJ2-1, with TRBD2 matching 9 bases. Here the CDR3 reads CAISESRAGGPISYNEQFF. In nucleotides, the CDR3 is TGTGCCATCAGTGAGTCGAGGGCGGGAGGGCCTATCTCCTACAATGAGCAGTTCTTC.